The 10 T cell receptor beta chains presented below share a single source sample, sequenced in a study of low-dose radiotherapy and immunotherapy resistance in tumors. For amplifying TCRs, the PCR ran for around 20 cycles with Phusion, which was used together with a constant-region primer and the adapter on the V primers. TCRdb used MiXCR to reprocess the reads, holding one entry per CDR3 protein. The top ten hold 6.2% of the sample, which has some 45,000 distinct CDR3 sequences, approximately 12% seen once. Time point denoted: before trial treatment. Sequences were derived from PBMCs, sampled before treatment. Every receptor here comes from a female donor with ovarian cancer.

This clonotype was seen at least ten times. The chain has TRBV28 and TRBJ2-7; 13 bases align to TRBD2. This CDR3 is built from 14 residues. Germline V gives CDR1 MDHEN, CDR2 SYDVKM. After removal of 6 bases from V and 6 bases from J, the junction contained 5 bases not matched to a gene. As DNA, the CDR3 is TGTGCCAGCAGCCATGGGACTAGCGGGGTCGAGCAGTACTTC. This gives the protein CASSHGTSGVEQYF.

This clonotype was seen at least ten times. The J gene is TRBJ2-3, the V gene TRBV12-3 or TRBV12-4, with a tentative D call TRBD2 (7 bases). With 5 bases removed from V and 2 bases from J, the gap between germline ends came to 20 bases. The CDR3 is 17 amino acids. The CDR3 here is CASSRGGGGRATDTQYF. The CDR3 region has the DNA TGTGCCAGCAGTAGGGGGGGTGGGGGCCGTGCCACAGATACGCAGTATTTT.

This clonotype was counted many times. The chain is built from TRBV12-3 or TRBV12-4 and TRBJ2-7; D not resolved. This CDR3 comprises 13 residues. Trimming took 4 bases from V and 0 from J, leaving 7 bases between them. The CDR3 bases are TGTGCCAGCAGTTGGGGATTCTCCTACGAGCAGTACTTC. Translated, it gives CASSWGFSYEQYF.

This clonotype was counted many times. The J gene is TRBJ1-4, the V gene TRBV19; D uncertain. Trimming removed 6 bases at V and 5 bases at J, with 13 bases between. The germline V gene encodes CDR1 LNHDA and CDR2 SQIVND (reference sequence). The CDR3 covers 14 residues. CDR3 loop: CASRTDMWNEKLFF. The CDR3 bases are TGTGCCAGTAGGACCGACATGTGGAATGAAAAACTGTTTTTT.

This clonotype was detected ten times or more. The chain is built from TRBV5-1 and TRBJ2-1; D uncertain. CDR3 length: 16 amino acids. Trimming shortened V by 0 bases and J by 6 bases, and 16 bases separated the two germline ends. Germline-derived CDR1 and CDR2 are SGHRS and YFSETQ. The CDR3: CASSLVGHPILNEQFF. CDR3 bases: TGCGCCAGCAGCTTGGTTGGGCATCCTATCCTCAATGAGCAGTTCTTC.

To note about this clonotype: The likely explanation is a read error, given a far larger clone one base away. The chain uses TRBV5-1 and TRBJ2-1, with TRBD2 matching 8 bases. Germline V CDR1 and CDR2: SGHRS, YFSETQ. V lost 4 bases, J lost 10 bases, and 13 bases stayed unmatched. This CDR3 is 15 amino acids long. CDR3 nucleotides: TGCGCCAGCAGCCCCCGGTACCGAGCGGGGGTGGAGCAGTTCTTC. Amino acids: CASSPRYRAGVEQFF.

This clonotype was recorded many times. This chain joins TRBV20-1 and TRBJ2-7; 12 bases line up with TRBD2. This CDR3 is 14 amino acids long. Trimming removed 6 bases from V and 6 bases from J; junction bases left unmatched: 9. The germline V gene has CDR1 DFQATT and CDR2 SNEGSKA (reference sequence). CDR3: CSAHRLAGVGEQYF. Written as DNA, the CDR3 is TGCAGTGCCCATAGACTAGCGGGAGTGGGCGAGCAGTACTTC.

This clonotype showed up many times. The rearrangement links TRBV5-4 to TRBJ2-5; a weak D match, TRBD2 (7 bases). From germline, CDR1 is SGHNT and CDR2 YYREEE (reference sequence). V dropped 3 bases and J dropped 2 bases, with 11 bases sitting between them. The CDR3 sequence is 14 residues long. The CDR3 sequence: CASSWGGGQETQYF. CDR3 nucleotide sequence: TGTGCCAGCAGCTGGGGGGGCGGTCAAGAGACCCAGTACTTC.

By sample share, this clonotype is medium-sized. J is TRBJ2-1 and V is TRBV28; 8 nucleotides match TRBD1. The CDR3 is 12 amino acids. V shed 7 bases and J 10 bases; nucleotides not matched to a gene: 6. Per the germline V gene, CDR1 is MDHEN and CDR2 is SYDVKM. The CDR3 reads CASTPRDREQFF. The CDR3 DNA sequence: TGTGCCAGCACCCCCCGGGACAGGGAGCAGTTCTTC.

This clonotype was seen many times. The chain recombines TRBV6-5 with TRBJ2-3, with D tentatively TRBD2 (6 bases). CDR1 is MNHEY, CDR2 SVGAGI, per germline. The CDR3 length is 15 residues. The V end was cut by 6 bases, the J end by 4 bases, with 17 bases between. The CDR3 is CASSPGRMVSDTQYF. The CDR3 DNA reads as TGTGCCAGCAGCCCCGGGAGAATGGTGTCAGATACGCAGTATTTT.